This T cell receptor (beta chain) appears in the sequencing data of a study of cytotoxic CD8 clonotypes in ibrutinib-treated CLL. Clones were read by immunoSEQ multiplex PCR, and TCRdb kept only the in-frame ones, dropping some. The sample records around 300,000 clones, about 80% being singletons. Trimming stripped 0 bases from V and 2 bases from J, with 20 bases between. This CDR3 comprises 18 residues. Per germline, CDR1 LGHNA and CDR2 YNFKEQ. Sequences were derived from PBMCs, sampled before ibrutinib treatment. The clonotype was recovered from a human donor with chronic lymphocytic leukemia. The chain combines TRBV4-2 with TRBJ2-7; a possible D gene is TRBD1 (6 bases). Written as DNA, the CDR3 is TGTGCCAGCAGCCAAGAGGAGAGTCTGGAGACAGGACCCTACGAGCAGTACTTC. Its translation is CASSQEESLETGPYEQYF.